This paragraph reports one TCR beta chain. This sample is drawn from a study of blood T cell repertoires in COVID-19. Study background: COVID-19 samples, acute and convalescent, were from the United States, Italy and Spain. Nucleic acid was either cDNA or gDNA, and it came from T cells, B-cell-depleted T cells, or PBMCs.

CDR1 is ENHRY and CDR2 is SYGVKD in the germline V gene. The CDR3 extends over 13 amino acids. Trimming at V came to 10 bases and at J to 6 bases, leaving 12 bases not matched to a gene. Original processing notes: The authors estimated nucleated cell counts from reference gene primer amplification. The table came from immunoSEQ multiplex PCR; TCRdb's copy has only in-frame clones and leaves some out. Clone size and V and J calls were adopted from that table, with D and trimming inferred from the DNA. The data show some 460,000 clones, with around 89% seen just once and roughly 4.3% held by the top ten.

The sequence derives from a woman aged 25-40 years with acute or convalescent COVID-19. The source material was peripheral blood. The chain has TRBV10-3 and TRBJ2-7, with 7 bases lining up with TRBD1. The CDR3 sequence is CATVDRKFGEQYF. The CDR3 DNA sequence: TGTGCCACCGTGGACAGGAAATTCGGCGAGCAGTACTTC.